This T cell receptor (beta chain) derives from a study of T cell repertoires in cytomegalovirus infection. Whole-study findings and limits: HLA-C-restricted, CMV-specific TCR beta clonotypes were dominant ex vivo.

TCRdb ran MiXCR on the reads and lists one entry per CDR3 protein. The sample lists about 740,000 distinct CDR3 sequences, roughly 35% occurring once. This clonotype was seen a few times. What it recognizes is unknown. The CDR3 is made up of 16 amino acids. V was clipped by 3 bases and J by 3 bases, with 15 bases between them. Germline V gene lookup returns CDR1 MDHEN and CDR2 SYDVKM. The origin of this receptor is a human donor in good health (CMV status not recorded). Some clones in this sample may be carry-over from other donors' samples. Sequencing input: PBMCs. This chain connects TRBV28 to TRBJ1-5; D not resolved. In nucleotides, the CDR3 is TGTGCCAGCAGTTTCCTAGACGGGCTCCTCAATCAGCCCCAGCATTTT. Its protein product is CASSFLDGLLNQPQHF. The full variable domain, completed using reference TRBV28 and TRBJ1-5, is DVKVTQSSRYLVKRTGEKVFLECVQDMDHENMFWYRQDPGLGLRLIYFSYDVKMKEKGDIPEGYSVSREKKERFSLILESASTNQTSMYLCASSFLDGLLNQPQHFGDGTRLSIL.